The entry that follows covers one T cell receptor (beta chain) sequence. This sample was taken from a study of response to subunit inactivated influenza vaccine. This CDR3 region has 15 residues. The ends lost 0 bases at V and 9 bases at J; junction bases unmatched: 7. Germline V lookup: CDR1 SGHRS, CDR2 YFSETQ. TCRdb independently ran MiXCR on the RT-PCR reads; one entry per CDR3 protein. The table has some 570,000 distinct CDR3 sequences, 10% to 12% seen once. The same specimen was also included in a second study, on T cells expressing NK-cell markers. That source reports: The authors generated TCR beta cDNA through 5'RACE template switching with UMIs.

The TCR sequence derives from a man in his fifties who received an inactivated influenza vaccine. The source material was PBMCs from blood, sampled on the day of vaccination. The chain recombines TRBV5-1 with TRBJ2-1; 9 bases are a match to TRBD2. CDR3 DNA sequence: TGCGCCAGCAGCTTGGACGGGACTAGCAATTCTGAGCAGTTCTTC. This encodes CASSLDGTSNSEQFF.